Following are 17 T cell receptor beta chains from one sample sequenced in a study of identical twins. TCRdb fed the 5' RACE reads into MiXCR, producing one record per CDR3 protein. The sample holds 350,000 to 450,000 distinct CDR3 sequences; around 18% are singletons and the top ten take around 12%. The sequenced material came from naive T cells sorted from blood. These receptors originate from a man aged 50 to 60 in good health.

The chain is built from TRBV5-1 and TRBJ1-2; unclear D gene. The germline V gene encodes CDR1 SGHRS and CDR2 YFSETQ. The V end was cut by 4 bases, the J end by 2 bases, with 9 bases between. CDR3 length: 13 residues. CDR3 sequence (DNA): TGCGCCAGCAGCCAGGACTGGAACTATGGCTACACCTTC. This encodes CASSQDWNYGYTF.

V is TRBV10-2 and J is TRBJ2-7; unclear D gene. The V and J ends lost 3 bases and 1 base respectively, with 19 bases between them. Germline lookup yields CDR1 WSHSY and CDR2 SAAADI. The CDR3 loop spans 17 amino acids. Here the CDR3 DNA reads TGCGCCAGCAGTGACAGGTATTCTGGACGGAATTCCTACGAGCAGTACTTC. Residues: CASSDRYSGRNSYEQYF.

V and J are TRBV5-6 and TRBJ1-6; no reliable D call. Germline V CDR1 and CDR2: SGHDT, YYEEEE. V lost 1 base to trimming and J lost 4 bases, with 15 bases between them. This CDR3 region has 17 residues. The CDR3, as DNA: TGTGCCAGCAGCTTGTCTCTACTCGGGCAGTATAATTCACCCCTCCACTTT. Its translation is CASSLSLLGQYNSPLHF. Together with reference TRBV5-6 and TRBJ1-6, the CDR3 gives the full variable domain: DAGVTQSPTHLIKTRGQQVTLRCSPKSGHDTVSWYQQALGQGPQFIFQYYEEEERQRGNFPDRFSGHQFPNYSSELNVNALLLGDSALYLCASSLSLLGQYNSPLHFGNGTRLTVT.

The V gene is TRBV27, the J gene TRBJ2-1, with TRBD1 matching over 7 bases. V shed 0 bases and J 8 bases; nucleotides not matched to a gene: 7. The CDR3 totals 15 residues. Germline loops: CDR1 MNHEY, CDR2 SMNVEV (reference sequence). Here the CDR3 reads CASSLSGGLWDEQFF. In DNA form, the CDR3 reads TGTGCCAGCAGTTTATCAGGGGGCCTTTGGGATGAGCAGTTCTTC.

This clonotype has a handful of counts. The V call is TRBV2, the J call TRBJ2-1, with 10 positions matching TRBD1. The ends lost 6 bases at V and 9 bases at J; junction bases unmatched: 8. Germline lookup yields CDR1 SNHLY and CDR2 FYNNEI. The CDR3 extends over 14 amino acids. The CDR3 sequence: CASRAKGQGSEQFF. The CDR3, as DNA: TGTGCCAGCAGGGCCAAGGGACAGGGGTCTGAGCAGTTCTTC.

This clonotype was seen many times. Here the CDR3 DNA reads TGTGCCATCAGAGGAGTCGGGGAGCAGTTCTTC. Amino acids: CAIRGVGEQFF. The chain is built from TRBV10-3 and TRBJ2-1; D gene uncertain. Deletions cut 6 bases from V and 10 bases from J, with 10 bases between. The CDR3 is 11 amino acids. Germline V gene lookup returns CDR1 ENHRY and CDR2 SYGVKD.

This clonotype was picked up a small number of times. The genes are TRBV5-1 and TRBJ1-2; D call uncertain. V lost 1 base and J lost 1, with 14 bases in between. The CDR3 spans 16 residues. CDR1 SGHRS and CDR2 YFSETQ come from the germline V gene. The CDR3 bases are TGCGCCAGCAGCTTGACTTCCGGGCCCCTTAACTATGGCTACACCTTC. Protein: CASSLTSGPLNYGYTF.

The rearrangement links TRBV20-1 to TRBJ2-3; TRBD2 aligns across 8 bases. Germline V CDR1 and CDR2: DFQATT, SNEGSKA (reference sequence). This CDR3 has 15 amino acids. For the CDR3, the DNA is TGCAGATTCGGGAGGGGAGTGGCTAGCACAGATACGCAGTATTTT. Translated: CRFGRGVASTDTQYF.

This clonotype was seen at least ten times. This chain uses TRBV11-2 with TRBJ2-2; TRBD1 matches 8 bases. The V segment lost 0 bases and the J segment 3 bases; nucleotides outside the gene matches: 6. Germline values: CDR1 SGHAT, CDR2 FQNNGV. This CDR3 has 17 residues. The CDR3 region is CASSLDLNRGYTGELFF. DNA for the CDR3: TGTGCCAGCAGCTTAGATCTAAACAGGGGGTACACCGGGGAGCTGTTTTTT.

This clonotype occurred a few times. The rearrangement uses TRBV5-1 and TRBJ1-4; D uncertain. Germline V lookup: CDR1 SGHRS, CDR2 YFSETQ. The CDR3 has 14 residues. The V and J ends lost 4 bases and 1 base respectively, with 8 bases between them. The CDR3 reads CASSLDGTNEKLFF. CDR3 coding DNA: TGCGCCAGCAGCCTGGACGGAACTAATGAAAAACTGTTTTTT.

In this sample, this clonotype turned up a few times. This chain uses TRBV5-5 with TRBJ2-1; 7 nucleotides agree with TRBD2. Germline V gene sequence: CDR1 SGHKS, CDR2 YYEKEE (reference sequence). Unmatched junction bases numbered 16, after V lost 4 bases and J lost 3 bases. CDR3 length equals 18 residues. This chain's CDR3 is CASSGPSAPGLLYNEQFF. In nucleotides, the CDR3 is TGTGCCAGCAGCGGACCGAGTGCCCCGGGACTACTCTACAATGAGCAGTTCTTC.

V gene TRBV11-2 combines with J gene TRBJ1-1; no clear D. Germline V gene lookup returns CDR1 SGHAT and CDR2 FQNNGV. There are 16 residues in the CDR3. V lost 1 base and J lost 5, with 17 bases in between. Here the CDR3 reads CASSLVSLEQRTEAFF. The CDR3 DNA reads TGTGCCAGCAGCTTAGTGTCGTTAGAACAACGGACTGAAGCTTTCTTT.

This clonotype was seen many times. The CDR3 is CATSRERTSTDTQYF. The CDR3 DNA reads as TGTGCCACCAGCAGAGAACGGACTAGCACAGATACGCAGTATTTT. V is TRBV15 and J is TRBJ2-3, with D possibly TRBD2 on 5 matching bases. The germline gives CDR1 LNHNV, CDR2 YYDKDF (reference sequence). The CDR3 spans 15 residues. Trimming took 0 bases from V and 0 from J, leaving 7 bases between them. Drawing the rest from reference TRBV15 and TRBJ2-3, the complete variable domain is DAMVIQNPRYQVTQFGKPVTLSCSQTLNHNVMYWYQQKSSQAPKLLFHYYDKDFNNEADTPDNFQSRRPNTSFCFLDIRSPGLGDTAMYLCATSRERTSTDTQYFGPGTRLTVL.

The J gene is TRBJ1-1, the V gene TRBV5-4; D perhaps matches TRBD1 (5 bases). The CDR3 loop spans 15 amino acids. The V end lost 0 bases, the J end lost 3 bases, and 12 bases lay between the germline ends. Germline CDR1 is SGHNT and CDR2 is YYREEE (reference sequence). DNA of the CDR3: TGTGCCAGCAGCTTGGAGAGGGGTTCCGACACTGAAGCTTTCTTT. It translates to CASSLERGSDTEAFF.

V gene TRBV4-3 combines with J gene TRBJ2-3; 8 bases agree with TRBD2. Germline V lookup: CDR1 LGHNA, CDR2 YSLEER. Trimming cost V 4 bases and J 0 bases; bases outside gene matches: 9. CDR3 size: 17 residues. CDR3 sequence (DNA): TGCGCCAGCAGCCCCGGACTAGCATCGCTAAGCACAGATACGCAGTATTTT. Translated: CASSPGLASLSTDTQYF.

This chain links TRBV20-1 with TRBJ2-2, with D possibly matching TRBD1 (5 bases). V shed 3 bases and J shed 0 bases, with 8 bases lying between them. Germline V gives CDR1 DFQATT, CDR2 SNEGSKA (reference sequence). The length of the CDR3 is 14 residues. The CDR3 DNA reads TGCAGTGCTAGGGGGCAATCGAACACCGGGGAGCTGTTTTTT. Protein product: CSARGQSNTGELFF.

The table lists this clonotype with a count of one. J is TRBJ2-7 and V is TRBV20-1; TRBD1 matches 9 bases. Germline loops: CDR1 DFQATT, CDR2 SNEGSKA (reference sequence). The CDR3 is 12 amino acids. In DNA, the CDR3 is TGCAGCCCAGCAACAGGGGGCCACGTGCAGTACTTC. Amino acid sequence: CSPATGGHVQYF.